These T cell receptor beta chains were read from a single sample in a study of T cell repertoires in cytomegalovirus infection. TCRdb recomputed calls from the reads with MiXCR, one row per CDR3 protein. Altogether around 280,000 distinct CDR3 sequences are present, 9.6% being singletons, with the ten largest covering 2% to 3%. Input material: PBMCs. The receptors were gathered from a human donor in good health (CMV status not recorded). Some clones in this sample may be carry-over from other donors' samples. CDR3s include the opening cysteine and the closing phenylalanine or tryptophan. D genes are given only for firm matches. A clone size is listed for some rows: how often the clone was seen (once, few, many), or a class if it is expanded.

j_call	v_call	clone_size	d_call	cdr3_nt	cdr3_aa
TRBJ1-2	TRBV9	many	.	TGTGCCAGCAGCGAAGGGGCGGCTGGGCGCTATGGCTACACCTTC	CASSEGAAGRYGYTF
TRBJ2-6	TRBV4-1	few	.	TGCGCCAGCAGCGGCGCTGGCTCTGGGGCCAACGTCCTGACTTTC	CASSGAGSGANVLTF
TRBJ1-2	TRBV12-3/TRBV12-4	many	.	TGTGCCAGCAGTTTTTCCGGGGGGGCAGGCTATGGCTACACCTTC	CASSFSGGAGYGYTF
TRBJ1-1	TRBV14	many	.	TGTGCCAGCAGCCGGGGTTATGCAGGGAGGAACACTGAAGCTTTCTTT	CASSRGYAGRNTEAFF
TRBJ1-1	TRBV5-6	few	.	TGTGCCAGCAGCCTTATGGGGACCAATGAAGCTTTCTTT	CASSLMGTNEAFF
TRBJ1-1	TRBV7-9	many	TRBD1	TGTGCCAGCAGCCCGGACAGGGGCAAGGGGGCCTGGTACACTGAAGCTTTCTTT	CASSPDRGKGAWYTEAFF
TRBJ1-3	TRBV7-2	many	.	TGTGCCAGCAGCCCACAGGGCCCCGGAAACACCATATATTTT	CASSPQGPGNTIYF
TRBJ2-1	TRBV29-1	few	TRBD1	TGCAGCGTAAGGACAGGGGCATCCTACAATGAGCAGTTCTTC	CSVRTGASYNEQFF
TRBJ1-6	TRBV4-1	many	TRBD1	TGCGCCAGCAGCCTAGACTCCGGGACAGCAAATTCACCCCTCCACTTT	CASSLDSGTANSPLHF
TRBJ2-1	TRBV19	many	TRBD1	TGTGCCAGTAGTACGCAGGGGGTAGGGTCCTACAATGAGCAGTTCTTC	CASSTQGVGSYNEQFF
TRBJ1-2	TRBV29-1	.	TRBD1	TGCAGCGCTACGACAGGGGAACTTGGCTACACCTTC	CSATTGELGYTF
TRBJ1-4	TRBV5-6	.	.	TGTGCCAGCAGGATACGGGACATTCCTGAAAAACTGTTTTTT	CASRIRDIPEKLFF
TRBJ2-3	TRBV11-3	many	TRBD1	TGTGCCAGCAGCTCAGGGACAGCAGGCGTAGATACGCAGTATTTT	CASSSGTAGVDTQYF
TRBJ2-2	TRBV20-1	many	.	TGCAGTGCTAAGCTCGGGGGGCCTAACACCGGGGAGCTGTTTTTT	CSAKLGGPNTGELFF
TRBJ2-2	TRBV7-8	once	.	TGTGCCAGCAGCCCCCTTGAGGGGCTAAACACCGGGGAGCTGTTTTTT	CASSPLEGLNTGELFF
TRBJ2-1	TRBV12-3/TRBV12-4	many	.	TGTGCCAGCAGGACGACAAACGTCAATGAGCAGTTCTTC	CASRTTNVNEQFF
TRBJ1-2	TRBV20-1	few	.	TGCAGTGCTAGAAGGGACTTCTATGGCTACACCTTC	CSARRDFYGYTF
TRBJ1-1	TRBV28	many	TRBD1	TGTGCCAGCAGGGAAACAGGGGACTGGAACACTGAAGCTTTCTTT	CASRETGDWNTEAFF
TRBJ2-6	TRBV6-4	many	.	TGTGCCAGCAGTGACAACTCTGGGGCCAACGTCCTGACTTTC	CASSDNSGANVLTF
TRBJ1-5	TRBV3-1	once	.	TGTGCCAGCAGCCATGGGCAGGGGAACCAGCCCCAGCATTTT	CASSHGQGNQPQHF
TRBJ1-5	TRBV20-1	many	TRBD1	TGCAGTGCTACTGTAGACAGGGACAGCAATCAGCCCCAGCATTTT	CSATVDRDSNQPQHF
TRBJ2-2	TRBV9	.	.	TGTGCCAGCAGCGTAGATCGTACCGGGGAGCTGTTTTTT	CASSVDRTGELFF
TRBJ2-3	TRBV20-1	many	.	TGCAGTGCTAGGGGACGGCCGAGGCCTACAGATACGCAGTATTTT	CSARGRPRPTDTQYF
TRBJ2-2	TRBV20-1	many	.	TGCAGTTTCCGGACAGTTCTCACCGGGGAGCTGTTTTTT	CSFRTVLTGELFF
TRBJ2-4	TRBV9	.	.	TGTGTCAGCAGCGTAGAGGGGGGGTCCCTCGGAAACATTCAGTACTTC	CVSSVEGGSLGNIQYF
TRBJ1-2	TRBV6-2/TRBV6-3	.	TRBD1	TGTGCCAGCAGAAGACAGGGGGCTGATGGCTACACCTTC	CASRRQGADGYTF
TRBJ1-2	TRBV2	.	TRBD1	TGTGCCAGCAGTGAACGTGGACAGGACTATGGCTACACCTTC	CASSERGQDYGYTF
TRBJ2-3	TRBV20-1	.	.	TGCAGTGCTAGAGTATTAGGAGTTGATGGGCAGTATTTT	CSARVLGVDGQYF
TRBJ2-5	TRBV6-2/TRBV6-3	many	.	TGTGCCAGCAGTTACTCGATTAACTTTGAAGAGACCCAGTACTTC	CASSYSINFEETQYF
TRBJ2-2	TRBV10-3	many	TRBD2	TGTGCCATCAGTGAAATGGGAGGGACTCCCTCCGGGGAGCTGTTTTTT	CAISEMGGTPSGELFF
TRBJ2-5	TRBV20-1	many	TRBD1	TGCAGTGCTAGACTACAACGGGACAGGGTAAAGGAGACCCAGTACTTC	CSARLQRDRVKETQYF
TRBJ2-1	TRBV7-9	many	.	TGTGCCAGCAGCTCTCGGACACACCAGAGCTCCTACAATGAGCAGTTCTTC	CASSSRTHQSSYNEQFF
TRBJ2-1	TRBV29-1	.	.	TGCAGCGGCAGGGTTTACAATGAGCAGTTCTTC	CSGRVYNEQFF
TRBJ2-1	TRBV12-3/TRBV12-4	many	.	TGTGCCAGCAGTCTTGTTCGGAAGGGTGAGCAGTTCTTC	CASSLVRKGEQFF
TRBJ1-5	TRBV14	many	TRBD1	TGTGCCAGCAGCCAAAGGTCCGGGACAGGGGTAGGTCAGCCCCAGCATTTT	CASSQRSGTGVGQPQHF
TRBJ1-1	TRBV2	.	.	TGTGCCAGCAGTGAAAATGAGAACACTGAAGCTTTCTTT	CASSENENTEAFF
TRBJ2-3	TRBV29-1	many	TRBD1	TGCAGCGTTCGCCGGGACAGGGATACGCAGTATTTT	CSVRRDRDTQYF
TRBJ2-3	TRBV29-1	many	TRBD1	TGCAGCGCGGGACAGATCACAGATACGCAGTATTTT	CSAGQITDTQYF
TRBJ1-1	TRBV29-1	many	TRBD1	TGCAGCGTTGAAGATCCCCGGACAGGCCACACTGAAGCTTTCTTT	CSVEDPRTGHTEAFF
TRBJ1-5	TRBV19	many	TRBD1	TGTGCCAGTAGTTTTAGATACCGGGACAGGGGGCGTAGCTTTCAGCCCCAGCATTTT	CASSFRYRDRGRSFQPQHF
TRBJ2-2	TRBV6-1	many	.	TGTGCCAGCAGAAACGTGGAGGGGCTGTTTTTT	CASRNVEGLFF
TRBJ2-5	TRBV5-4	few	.	TGTGCCAGCAGCTTTCGGCACAATCAAGAGACCCAGTACTTC	CASSFRHNQETQYF
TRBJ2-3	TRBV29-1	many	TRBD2	TGCACCGTTGGGCGGGAGGGGCCAGATACGCAGTATTTT	CTVGREGPDTQYF
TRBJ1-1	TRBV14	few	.	TGTGCCAGCAGTCCCTTCGTACAGGGTAGGAACACTGAAGCTTTCTTT	CASSPFVQGRNTEAFF
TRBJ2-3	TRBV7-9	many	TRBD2	TGTGCCAGCAGCTCGACTAGCGGGGGTCATAAAACTCGCACAGATACGCAGTATTTT	CASSSTSGGHKTRTDTQYF
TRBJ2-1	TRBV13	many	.	TGTGCCAGCAGTGCCTTGGACAGCTCACGGGATGAGCAGTTCTTC	CASSALDSSRDEQFF
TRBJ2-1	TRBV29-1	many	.	TGCAGCGTTGAAGATCTGGGTAGTGAGCAGTTCTTC	CSVEDLGSEQFF
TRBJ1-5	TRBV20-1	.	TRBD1	TGCAGTGCTAGAGATGTTGCAGGGGGCTATAGCAATCAGCCCCAGCATTTT	CSARDVAGGYSNQPQHF
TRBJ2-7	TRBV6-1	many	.	TGTGCCAGCAGATTACGAGTGGGGGAGCTTTACGAGCAGTACTTC	CASRLRVGELYEQYF
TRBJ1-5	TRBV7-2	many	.	TGTGCCAGCAGCCTTCCGGGGCCGGGGGGCAATCAGCCCCAGCATTTT	CASSLPGPGGNQPQHF
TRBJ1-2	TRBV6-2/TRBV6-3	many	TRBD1	TGTGCCAGCAGTACCACAGGGGTCGATGGCTACACCTTC	CASSTTGVDGYTF
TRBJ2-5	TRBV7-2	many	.	TGTGCCAGCAGCTTAGGGAGCCGGTCAGGGTCCCAGTACTTC	CASSLGSRSGSQYF
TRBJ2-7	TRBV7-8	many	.	TGTGCCAGCAGCCCCTTGGTCGGGGGCTCCTACGAGCAGTACTTC	CASSPLVGGSYEQYF
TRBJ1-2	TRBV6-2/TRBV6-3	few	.	TGTGCCAGCACCGCGGGTCATGATGGCTACACCTTC	CASTAGHDGYTF
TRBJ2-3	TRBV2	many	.	TGTGCCAGCAGTGATAGCCGGGACGGGAGCACAGATACGCAGTATTTT	CASSDSRDGSTDTQYF
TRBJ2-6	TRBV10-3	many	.	TGTGCCATCAACCCGGGGGCGGAGCGTCCTGGGGCCAACGTCCTGACTTTC	CAINPGAERPGANVLTF
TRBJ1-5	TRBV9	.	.	TGTGCCAGCAGCGAGGGGGGGGGAGGCAATCAGCCCCAGCATTTT	CASSEGGGGNQPQHF
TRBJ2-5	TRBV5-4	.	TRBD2	TGTGCCAGCAGAAATTTAGCGGGGGGATGGGAGACCCAGTACTTC	CASRNLAGGWETQYF